This T cell receptor (beta chain) was recorded in a study of blood T cell repertoires in COVID-19. The wider study: PBMCs, B-cell-depleted T cells, or T cells provided the cDNA or gDNA that made up the material.

This table comes from immunoSEQ multiplex PCR, and its TCRdb copy is limited to in-frame clones, with some not included. Altogether over 350,000 clones are present, roughly 85% being singletons, with the ten largest covering under 2%. Assignment of participants to cohorts was predicated upon participant-reported clinical history. There are 16 residues in the CDR3. The germline V gene has CDR1 SGHVS and CDR2 FQNEAQ. Trimming shortened V by 2 bases and J by 0 bases, and 11 bases separated the two germline ends. V and J are TRBV7-8 and TRBJ1-3; D is undetermined. Sequenced material: PBMCs or T cells enriched from blood (not recorded which). This TCR derives from a woman under 30 with acute COVID-19. This CDR3 is CASSLMPSSSGNTIYF. Written as DNA, the CDR3 is TGTGCCAGCAGCTTAATGCCGTCGAGCTCTGGAAACACCATATATTTT.